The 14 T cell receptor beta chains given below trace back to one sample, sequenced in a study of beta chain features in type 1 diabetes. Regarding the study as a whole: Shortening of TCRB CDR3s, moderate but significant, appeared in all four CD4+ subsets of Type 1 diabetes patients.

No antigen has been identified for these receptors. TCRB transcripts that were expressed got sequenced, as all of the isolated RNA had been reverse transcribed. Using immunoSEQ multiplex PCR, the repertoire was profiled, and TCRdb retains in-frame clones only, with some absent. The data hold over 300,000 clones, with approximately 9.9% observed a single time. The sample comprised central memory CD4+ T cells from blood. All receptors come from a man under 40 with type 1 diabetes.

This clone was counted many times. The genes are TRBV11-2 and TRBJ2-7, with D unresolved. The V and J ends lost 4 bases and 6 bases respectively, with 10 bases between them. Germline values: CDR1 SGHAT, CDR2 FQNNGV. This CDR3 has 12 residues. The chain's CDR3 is CASSYVDSEQYF. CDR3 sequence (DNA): TGTGCCAGCAGCTACGTTGACTCCGAGCAGTACTTC.

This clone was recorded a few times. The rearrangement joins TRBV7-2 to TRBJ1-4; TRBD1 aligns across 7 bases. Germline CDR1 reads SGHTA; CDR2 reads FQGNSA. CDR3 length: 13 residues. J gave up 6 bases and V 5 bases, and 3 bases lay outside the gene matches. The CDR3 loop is CASSQGQYEKLFF. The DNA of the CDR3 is TGTGCCAGCAGCCAGGGACAGTATGAAAAACTGTTTTTT.

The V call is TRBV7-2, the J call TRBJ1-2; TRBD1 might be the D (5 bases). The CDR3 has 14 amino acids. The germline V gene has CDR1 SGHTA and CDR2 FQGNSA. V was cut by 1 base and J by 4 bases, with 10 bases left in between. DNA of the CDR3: TGTGCCAGCAGCTTAGGTTTCCAGGGCTATGGCTACACCTTC. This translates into CASSLGFQGYGYTF.

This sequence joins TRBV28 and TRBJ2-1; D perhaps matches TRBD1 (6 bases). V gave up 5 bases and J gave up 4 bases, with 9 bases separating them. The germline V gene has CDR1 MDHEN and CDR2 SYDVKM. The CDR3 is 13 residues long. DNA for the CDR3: TGTGCCAGCAGTGGGGGCCAGTACAATGAGCAGTTCTTC. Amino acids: CASSGGQYNEQFF. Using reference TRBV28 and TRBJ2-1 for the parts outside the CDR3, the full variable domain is DVKVTQSSRYLVKRTGEKVFLECVQDMDHENMFWYRQDPGLGLRLIYFSYDVKMKEKGDIPEGYSVSREKKERFSLILESASTNQTSMYLCASSGGQYNEQFFGPGTRLTVL.

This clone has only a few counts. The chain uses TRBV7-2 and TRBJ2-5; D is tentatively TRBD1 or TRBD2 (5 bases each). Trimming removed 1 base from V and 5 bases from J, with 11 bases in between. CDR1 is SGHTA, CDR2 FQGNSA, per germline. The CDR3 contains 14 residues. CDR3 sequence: CASSLGGDQETQYF. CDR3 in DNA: TGTGCCAGCAGCTTAGGAGGGGATCAGGAGACCCAGTACTTC. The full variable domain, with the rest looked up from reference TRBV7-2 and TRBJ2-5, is GAGVSQSPSNKVTEKGKDVELRCDPISGHTALYWYRQSLGQGLEFLIYFQGNSAPDKSGLPSDRFSAERTGGSVSTLTIQRTQQEDSAVYLCASSLGGDQETQYFGPGTRLLVL.

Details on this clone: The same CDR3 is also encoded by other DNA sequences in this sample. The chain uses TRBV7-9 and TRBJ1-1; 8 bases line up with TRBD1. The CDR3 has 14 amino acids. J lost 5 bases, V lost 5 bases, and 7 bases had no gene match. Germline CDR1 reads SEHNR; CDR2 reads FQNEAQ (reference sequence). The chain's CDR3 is CASSVDRGSTEAFF. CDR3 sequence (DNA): TGTGCCAGCAGCGTCGACAGGGGTAGTACTGAAGCTTTCTTT.

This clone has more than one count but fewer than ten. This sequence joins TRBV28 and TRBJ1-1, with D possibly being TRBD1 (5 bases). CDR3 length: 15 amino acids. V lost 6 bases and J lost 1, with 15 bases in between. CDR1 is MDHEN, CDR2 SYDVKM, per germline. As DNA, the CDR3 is TGTGCCAGCAGCTTCCACGGGACGGCGAACACTGAAGCTTTCTTT. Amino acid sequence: CASSFHGTANTEAFF.

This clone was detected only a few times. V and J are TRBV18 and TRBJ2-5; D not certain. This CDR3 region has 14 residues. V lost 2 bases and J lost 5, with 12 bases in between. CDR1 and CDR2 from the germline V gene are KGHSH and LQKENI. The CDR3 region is CASSPSSVWETQYF. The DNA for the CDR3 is TGTGCCAGCTCACCAAGTTCTGTTTGGGAGACCCAGTACTTC.

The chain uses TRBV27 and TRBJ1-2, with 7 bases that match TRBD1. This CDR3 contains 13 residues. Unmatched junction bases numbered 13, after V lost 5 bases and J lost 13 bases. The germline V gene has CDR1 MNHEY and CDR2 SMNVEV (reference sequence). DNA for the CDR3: TGTGCCAGCAGTCCCCCGACAGGGTCCCCCAGCACCTTC. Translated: CASSPPTGSPSTF.

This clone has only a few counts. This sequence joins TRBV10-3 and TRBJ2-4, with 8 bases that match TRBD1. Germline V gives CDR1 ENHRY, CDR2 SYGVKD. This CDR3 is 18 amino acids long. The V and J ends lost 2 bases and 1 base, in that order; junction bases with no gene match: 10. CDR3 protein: CAISEGRQGATAKNIQYF. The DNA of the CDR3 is TGTGCCATCAGTGAGGGGCGGCAGGGGGCGACGGCCAAAAACATTCAGTACTTC.

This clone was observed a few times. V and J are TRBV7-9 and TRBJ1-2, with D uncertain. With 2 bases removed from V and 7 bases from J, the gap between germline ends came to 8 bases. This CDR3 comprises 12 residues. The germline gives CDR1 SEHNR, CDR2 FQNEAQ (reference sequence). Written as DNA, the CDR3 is TGTGCCAGCAGCTTACCAGGCTCTGGCTACACCTTC. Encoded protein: CASSLPGSGYTF.

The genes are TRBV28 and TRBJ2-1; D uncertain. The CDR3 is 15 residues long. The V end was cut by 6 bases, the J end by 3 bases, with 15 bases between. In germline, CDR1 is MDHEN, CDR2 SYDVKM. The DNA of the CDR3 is TGTGCCAGCAGCCCAGTAGGCGCAGACTACAATGAGCAGTTCTTC. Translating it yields CASSPVGADYNEQFF. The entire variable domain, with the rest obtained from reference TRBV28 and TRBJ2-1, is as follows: DVKVTQSSRYLVKRTGEKVFLECVQDMDHENMFWYRQDPGLGLRLIYFSYDVKMKEKGDIPEGYSVSREKKERFSLILESASTNQTSMYLCASSPVGADYNEQFFGPGTRLTVL.

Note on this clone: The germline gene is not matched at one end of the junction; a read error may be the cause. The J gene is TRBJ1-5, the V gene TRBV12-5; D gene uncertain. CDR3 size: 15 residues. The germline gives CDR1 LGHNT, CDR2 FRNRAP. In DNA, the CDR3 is TGTGCTAGTTCAGAGACACGGGGTAGCGATCAGCCCCAGCATTTT. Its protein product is CASSETRGSDQPQHF.

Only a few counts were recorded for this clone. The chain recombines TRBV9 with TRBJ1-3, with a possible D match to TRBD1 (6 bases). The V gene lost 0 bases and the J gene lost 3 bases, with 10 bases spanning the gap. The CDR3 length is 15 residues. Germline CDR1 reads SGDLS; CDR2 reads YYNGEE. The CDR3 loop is CASSVEAGVGNTIYF. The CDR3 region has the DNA TGTGCCAGCAGCGTAGAGGCAGGGGTTGGAAACACCATATATTTT.